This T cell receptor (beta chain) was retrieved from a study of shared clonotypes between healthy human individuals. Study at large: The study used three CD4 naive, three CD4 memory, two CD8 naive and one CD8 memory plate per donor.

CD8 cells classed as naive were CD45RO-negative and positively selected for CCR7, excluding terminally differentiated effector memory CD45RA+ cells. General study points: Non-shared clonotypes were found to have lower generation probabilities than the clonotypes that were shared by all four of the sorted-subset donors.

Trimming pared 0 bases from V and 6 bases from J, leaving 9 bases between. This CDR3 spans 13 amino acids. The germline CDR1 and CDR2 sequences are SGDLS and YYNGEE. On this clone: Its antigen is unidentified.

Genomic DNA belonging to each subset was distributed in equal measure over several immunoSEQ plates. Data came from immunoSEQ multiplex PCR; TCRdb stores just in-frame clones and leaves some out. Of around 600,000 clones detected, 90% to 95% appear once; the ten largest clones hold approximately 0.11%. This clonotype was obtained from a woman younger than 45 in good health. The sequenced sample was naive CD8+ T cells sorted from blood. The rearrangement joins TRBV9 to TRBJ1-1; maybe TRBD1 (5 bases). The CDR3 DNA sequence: TGTGCCAGCAGCGTAGTTGGGGCCGCTGAAGCTTTCTTT. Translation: CASSVVGAAEAFF.